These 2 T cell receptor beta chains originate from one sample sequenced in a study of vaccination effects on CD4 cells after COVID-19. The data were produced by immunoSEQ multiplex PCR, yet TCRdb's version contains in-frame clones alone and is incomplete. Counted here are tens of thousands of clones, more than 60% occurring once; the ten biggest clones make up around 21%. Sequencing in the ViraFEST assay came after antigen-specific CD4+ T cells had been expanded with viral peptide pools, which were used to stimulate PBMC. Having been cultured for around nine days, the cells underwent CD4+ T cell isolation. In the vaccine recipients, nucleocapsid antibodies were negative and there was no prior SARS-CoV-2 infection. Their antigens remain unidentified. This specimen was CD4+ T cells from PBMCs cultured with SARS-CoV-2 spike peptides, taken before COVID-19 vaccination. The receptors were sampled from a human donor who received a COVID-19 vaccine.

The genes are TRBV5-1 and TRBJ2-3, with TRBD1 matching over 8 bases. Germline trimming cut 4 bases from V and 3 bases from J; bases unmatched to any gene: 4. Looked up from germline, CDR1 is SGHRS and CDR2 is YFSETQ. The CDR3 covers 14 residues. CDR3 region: CASSPGTGTDTQYF. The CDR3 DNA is TGCGCCAGCAGCCCCGGGACAGGAACAGATACGCAGTATTTT.

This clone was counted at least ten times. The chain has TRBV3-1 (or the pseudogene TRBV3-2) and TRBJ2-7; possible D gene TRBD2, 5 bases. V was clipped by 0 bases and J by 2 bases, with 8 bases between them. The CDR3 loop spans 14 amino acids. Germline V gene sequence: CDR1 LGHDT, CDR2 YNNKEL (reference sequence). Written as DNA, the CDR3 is TGTGCCAGCAGCCAAGATTTCGGGGCCTACGAGCAGTACTTC. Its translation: CASSQDFGAYEQYF.